This T cell receptor (beta chain) was profiled in a study of blood T cell repertoires in COVID-19. There are 14 residues in the CDR3. CDR1 and CDR2 (germline): SGHRS, YFSETQ. The V segment lost 4 bases and the J segment 3 bases; nucleotides outside the gene matches: 1. Clones were read by immunoSEQ multiplex PCR, and TCRdb kept only the in-frame ones, dropping some. The sample consists of 110,000 or so clones, over 75% of them appearing once. The specimen sequenced was peripheral blood. The J gene is TRBJ2-2, the V gene TRBV5-1; TRBD1 matches at 9 bases. This clonotype was sampled from a man aged 45 to 65 with acute or convalescent COVID-19. CDR3: CASSRQGDTGELFF. For the CDR3, the DNA is TGCGCCAGCAGCAGACAGGGGGACACCGGGGAGCTGTTTTTT. Variable domain in full (rest from reference TRBV5-1 and TRBJ2-2): KAGVTQTPRYLIKTRGQQVTLSCSPISGHRSVSWYQQTPGQGLQFLFEYFSETQRNKGNFPGRFSGRQFSNSRSEMNVSTLELGDSALYLCASSRQGDTGELFFGEGSRLTVL.